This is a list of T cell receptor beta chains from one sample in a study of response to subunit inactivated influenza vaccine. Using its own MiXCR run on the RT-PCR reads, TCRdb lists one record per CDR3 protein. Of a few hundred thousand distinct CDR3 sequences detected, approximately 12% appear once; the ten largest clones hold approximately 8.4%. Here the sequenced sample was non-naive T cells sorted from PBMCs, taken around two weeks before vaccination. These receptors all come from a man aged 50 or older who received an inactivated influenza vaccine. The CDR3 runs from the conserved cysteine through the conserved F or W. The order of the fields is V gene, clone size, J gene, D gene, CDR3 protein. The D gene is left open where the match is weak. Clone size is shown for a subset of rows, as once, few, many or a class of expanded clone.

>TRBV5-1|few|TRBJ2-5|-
CASSLRSDTETQYF
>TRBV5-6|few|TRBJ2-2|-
CASSLDARNTGELFF
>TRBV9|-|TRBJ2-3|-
CASSALETDTQYF
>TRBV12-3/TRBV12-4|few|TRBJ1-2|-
CASSIGGRGYTF
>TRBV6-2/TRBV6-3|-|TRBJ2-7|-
CASRPGNFGTYEQYF
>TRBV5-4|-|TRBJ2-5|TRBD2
CASSLEREVQETQYF
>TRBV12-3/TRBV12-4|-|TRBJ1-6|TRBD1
CASRGGQFNSPLHF
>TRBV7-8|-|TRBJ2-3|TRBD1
CASSLLNIGRRQGRRDTQYF
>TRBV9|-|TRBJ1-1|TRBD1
CASSRDRVHTEAFF
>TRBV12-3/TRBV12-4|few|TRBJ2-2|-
CASRLGQHTGELFF
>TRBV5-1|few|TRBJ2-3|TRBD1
CASSLDRGAGTDTQYF
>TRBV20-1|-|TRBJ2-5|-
CSATSKESSETQYF
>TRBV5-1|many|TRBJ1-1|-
CASSYGPGSTEAFF
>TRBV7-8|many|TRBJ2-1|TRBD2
CASSLGRGGYNEQFF
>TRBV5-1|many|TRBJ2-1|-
CASSSGGVGVYNEQFF
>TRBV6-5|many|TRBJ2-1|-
CASSYSTGYNEQFF
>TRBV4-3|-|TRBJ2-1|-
CASSQDIRADGAEQFF
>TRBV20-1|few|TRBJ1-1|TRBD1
CSARTPGGGGEAFF
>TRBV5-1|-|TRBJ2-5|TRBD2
CASWTSGGETQYF
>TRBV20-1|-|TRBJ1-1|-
CSAREATEAFF
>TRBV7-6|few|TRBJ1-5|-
CASSPFENQPQHF
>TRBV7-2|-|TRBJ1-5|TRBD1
CASSSRLQGGGQPQHF
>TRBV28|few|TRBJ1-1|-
CASSLVGRGENTEAFF
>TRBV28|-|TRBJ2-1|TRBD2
CASSVRSGGAGEQFF
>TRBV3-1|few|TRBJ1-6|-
CASSRRDERSPLHF
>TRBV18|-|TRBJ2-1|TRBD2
CASSPFGSSGRRRGNEQFF
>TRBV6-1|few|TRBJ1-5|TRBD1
CASSETGGRNQPQHF
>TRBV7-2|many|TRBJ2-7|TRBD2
CASSWTSGGASEQYF
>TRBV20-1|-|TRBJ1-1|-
CSATRTVTEAFF
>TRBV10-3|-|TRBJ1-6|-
CAISEREPGRSPLHF
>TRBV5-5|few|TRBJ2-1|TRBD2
CASSPSSGRAGNEGFF
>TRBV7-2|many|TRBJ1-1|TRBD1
CASSLDGTGLNTEAFF
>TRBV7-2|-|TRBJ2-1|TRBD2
CASSRSVRGGTYNEQFF
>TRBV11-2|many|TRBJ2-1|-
CASSALGAQYNEQFF
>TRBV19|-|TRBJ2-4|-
CASSIDAKNIQYF
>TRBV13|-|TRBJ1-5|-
CASSNRGGPQHF
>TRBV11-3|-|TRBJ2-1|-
CASSSSAGGVGSLRSYNEQFF
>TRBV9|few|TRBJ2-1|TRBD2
CASSTGLAMNNEQFF
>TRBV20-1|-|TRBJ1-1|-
CSARGTEAFF
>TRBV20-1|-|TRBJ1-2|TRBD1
CSAGVGQGVYGYTF
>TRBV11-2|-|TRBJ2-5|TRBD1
CASSFRQGRETQYF
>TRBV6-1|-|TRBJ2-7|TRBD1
CASSRGTGGVRYEQYF